At least ten counts were recorded for the clone carrying this TCR beta chain. Its matching antigen is unknown. This CDR3 spans 12 amino acids. Trimming shortened V by 7 bases and J by 2 bases, and 9 bases separated the two germline ends. The V gene's germline CDR1 is MNHEY and CDR2 SVGEGT. This record comes from a study of Graves' ophthalmopathy and Graves' hyperthyroidism. Certain patients were not enrolled. These were patients with other autoimmune diseases, uncontrolled infections, pregnancy or lactation. PBMCs were isolated from a roughly 10 ml sample of fresh peripheral blood. Study-level results: As the model predicted ophthalmopathy progression, it achieved a sensitivity of 70% to 71% and a specificity of roughly 72%.

Transcripts of RNA were the source for amplifying TCR beta CDR3 regions. In the first round, RT-PCR was carried out with HTBI primers, and a multiplex PCR formed the second round. TCRdb analysed the multiplex PCR reads with MiXCR anew, one entry per CDR3 protein. The profile shows a few hundred thousand distinct CDR3 sequences, roughly a sixth of them singletons. The TCR sequence derives from an adult man with Graves' ophthalmopathy. Material: peripheral blood. The V call is TRBV6-2 or TRBV6-3, the J call TRBJ2-7; D gene uncertain. The CDR3 nucleotides are TGTGCCAGCACCGACTCAGCCTACGAGCAGTACTTC. Translated, it gives CASTDSAYEQYF.